The 3 T cell receptor beta chains below were found in one sample sequenced in a study of blood T cell repertoires in COVID-19. Profiling relied on immunoSEQ multiplex PCR, and the TCRdb table lists in-frame clones only, not all of them. Here the sample spans hundreds of thousands of clones, about 83% being singletons. The sequenced sample was PBMCs or T cells enriched from blood (not recorded which). Receptor source: a woman in her forties or fifties who had recovered from COVID-19.

This rearrangement joins TRBV19 to TRBJ2-1; TRBD2 agrees at 7 bases. Germline V CDR1 and CDR2: LNHDA, SQIVND (reference sequence). The length of the CDR3 is 16 residues. V dropped 1 base and J dropped 7; count of bases not matched to a gene: 10. CDR3 bases: TGTGCCAGTAGTATAGGTCTAGCGGTGTGGGCAAATGAGCAGTTCTTC. Translating it yields CASSIGLAVWANEQFF.

The CDR3 loop reads CASRSPLQGNNQPQHF. Here the CDR3 DNA reads TGTGCCAGCAGATCCCCCCTTCAGGGAAACAATCAGCCCCAGCATTTT. The chain has TRBV28 and TRBJ1-5; tentative D call: TRBD1 (5 bases). There are 16 residues in the CDR3. V was cut by 6 bases and J by 3 bases, with 18 bases left in between. CDR1 and CDR2 (germline): MDHEN, SYDVKM.

V is TRBV14 and J is TRBJ1-2; D ambiguous. There are 14 residues in the CDR3. Germline assignment: CDR1 SGHDN and CDR2 FVKESK. Trimming took 4 bases from V and 3 from J, leaving 12 bases between them. In DNA form, the CDR3 reads TGTGCCAGCAGCCCAACCTATAGTGACTATGGCTACACCTTC. Residues: CASSPTYSDYGYTF. The complete variable domain, with remaining parts taken from reference TRBV14 and TRBJ1-2, reads EAGVTQFPSHSVIEKGQTVTLRCDPISGHDNLYWYRRVMGKEIKFLLHFVKESKQDESGMPNNRFLAERTGGTYSTLKVQPAELEDSGVYFCASSPTYSDYGYTFGSGTRLTVV.